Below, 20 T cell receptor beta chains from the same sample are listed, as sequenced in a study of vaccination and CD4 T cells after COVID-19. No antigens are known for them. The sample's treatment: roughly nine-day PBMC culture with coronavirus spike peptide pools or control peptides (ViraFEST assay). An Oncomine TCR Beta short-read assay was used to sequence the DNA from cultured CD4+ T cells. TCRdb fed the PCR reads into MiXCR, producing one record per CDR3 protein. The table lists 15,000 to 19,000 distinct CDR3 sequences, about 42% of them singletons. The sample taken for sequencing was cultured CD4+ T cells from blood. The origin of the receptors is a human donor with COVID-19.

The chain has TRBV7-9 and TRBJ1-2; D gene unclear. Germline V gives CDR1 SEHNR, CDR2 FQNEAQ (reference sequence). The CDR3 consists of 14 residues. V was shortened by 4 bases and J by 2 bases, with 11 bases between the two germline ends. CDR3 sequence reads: CASSSRTINYGYTF. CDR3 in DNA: TGTGCCAGCAGCTCCCGTACTATCAACTATGGCTACACCTTC.

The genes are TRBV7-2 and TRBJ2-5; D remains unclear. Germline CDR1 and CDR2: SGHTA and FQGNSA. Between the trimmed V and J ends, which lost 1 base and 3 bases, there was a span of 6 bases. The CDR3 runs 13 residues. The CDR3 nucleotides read TGTGCCAGCAGCTTAGTTTCTAAAGAGACCCAGTACTTC. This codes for CASSLVSKETQYF.

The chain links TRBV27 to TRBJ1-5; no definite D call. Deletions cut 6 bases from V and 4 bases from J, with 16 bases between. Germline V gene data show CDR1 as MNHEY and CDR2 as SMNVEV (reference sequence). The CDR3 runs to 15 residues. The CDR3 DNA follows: TGTGCCAGCAGCCTACAAGGGTTGGGAAATCAGCCCCAGCATTTT. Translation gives CASSLQGLGNQPQHF.

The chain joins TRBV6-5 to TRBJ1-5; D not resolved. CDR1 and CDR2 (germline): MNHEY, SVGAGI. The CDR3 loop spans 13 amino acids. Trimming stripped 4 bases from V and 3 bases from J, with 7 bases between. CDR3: CASSLLDNQPQHF. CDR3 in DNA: TGTGCCAGCAGTTTGCTGGACAATCAGCCCCAGCATTTT.

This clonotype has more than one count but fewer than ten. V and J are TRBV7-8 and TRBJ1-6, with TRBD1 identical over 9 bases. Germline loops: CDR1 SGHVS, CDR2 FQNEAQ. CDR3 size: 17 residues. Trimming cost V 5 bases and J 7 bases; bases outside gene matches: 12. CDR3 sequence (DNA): TGTGCCAGCAGCCCAAGAGGGGGACAGGGCTCGAATTCACCCCTCCACTTT. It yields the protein CASSPRGGQGSNSPLHF.

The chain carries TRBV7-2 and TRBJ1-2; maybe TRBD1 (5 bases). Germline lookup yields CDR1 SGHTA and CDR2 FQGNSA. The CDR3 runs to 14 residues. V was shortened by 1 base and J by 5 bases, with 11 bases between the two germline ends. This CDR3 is CASSLVGTAYGYTF. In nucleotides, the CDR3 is TGTGCCAGCAGCTTAGTTGGGACGGCATATGGCTACACCTTC.

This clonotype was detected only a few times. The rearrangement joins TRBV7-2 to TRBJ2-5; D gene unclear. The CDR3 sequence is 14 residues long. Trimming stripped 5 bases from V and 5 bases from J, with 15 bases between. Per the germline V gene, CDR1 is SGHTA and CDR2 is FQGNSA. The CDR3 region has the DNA TGTGCCAGCAGCCCGATGGTAGGTTCGGAGACCCAGTACTTC. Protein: CASSPMVGSETQYF.

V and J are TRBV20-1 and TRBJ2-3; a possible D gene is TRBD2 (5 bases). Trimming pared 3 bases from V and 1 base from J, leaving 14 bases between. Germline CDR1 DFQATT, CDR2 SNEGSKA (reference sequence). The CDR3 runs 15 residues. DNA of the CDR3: TGCAGTGCTAGCCGAACCGGGGAAGGCACAGATACGCAGTATTTT. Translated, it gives CSASRTGEGTDTQYF.

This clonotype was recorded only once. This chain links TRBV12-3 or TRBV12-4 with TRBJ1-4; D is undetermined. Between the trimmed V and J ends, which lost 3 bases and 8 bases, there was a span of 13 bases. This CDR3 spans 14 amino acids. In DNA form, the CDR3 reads TGTGCCAGCAGTTTGAACAGAGTCGGGGAAAAACTGTTTTTT. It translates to CASSLNRVGEKLFF.

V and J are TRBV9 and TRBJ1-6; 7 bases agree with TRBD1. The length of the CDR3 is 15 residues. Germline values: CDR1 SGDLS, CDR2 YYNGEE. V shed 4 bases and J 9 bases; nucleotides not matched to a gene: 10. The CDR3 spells CASSPGTEKVSPLHF. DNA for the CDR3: TGTGCCAGCAGCCCTGGGACAGAAAAGGTTTCACCCCTCCACTTT.

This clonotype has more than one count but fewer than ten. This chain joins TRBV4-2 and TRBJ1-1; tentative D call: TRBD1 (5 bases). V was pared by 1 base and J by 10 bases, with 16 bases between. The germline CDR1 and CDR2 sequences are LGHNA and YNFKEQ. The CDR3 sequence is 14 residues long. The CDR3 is CASSQADLGLGAFF. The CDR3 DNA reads TGTGCCAGCAGCCAAGCAGATTTGGGGCTTGGAGCTTTCTTT.

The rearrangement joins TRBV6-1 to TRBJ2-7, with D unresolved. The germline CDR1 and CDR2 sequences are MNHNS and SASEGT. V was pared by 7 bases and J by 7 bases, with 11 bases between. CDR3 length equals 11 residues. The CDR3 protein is CASTGIGEQYF. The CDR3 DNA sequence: TGTGCCAGCACCGGCATCGGAGAGCAGTACTTC.

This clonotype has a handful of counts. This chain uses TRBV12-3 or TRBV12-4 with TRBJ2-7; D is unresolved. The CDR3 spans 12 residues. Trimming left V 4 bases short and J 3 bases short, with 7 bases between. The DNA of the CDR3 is TGTGCCAGCAGTTACTTGGGCTACGAGCAGTACTTC. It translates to CASSYLGYEQYF.

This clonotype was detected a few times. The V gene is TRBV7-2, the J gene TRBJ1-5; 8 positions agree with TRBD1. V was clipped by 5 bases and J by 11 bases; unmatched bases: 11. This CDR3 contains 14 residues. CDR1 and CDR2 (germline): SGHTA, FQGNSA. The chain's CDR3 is CASSATTGTGAQHF. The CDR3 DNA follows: TGTGCCAGCAGCGCCACAACCGGGACAGGTGCCCAGCATTTT.

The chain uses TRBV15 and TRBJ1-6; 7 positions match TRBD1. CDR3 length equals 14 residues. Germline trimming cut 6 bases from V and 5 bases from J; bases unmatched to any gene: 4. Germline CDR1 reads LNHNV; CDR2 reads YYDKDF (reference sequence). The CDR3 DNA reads TGTGCCACCAGACAGGGGAATCATAATTCACCCCTCCACTTT. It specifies CATRQGNHNSPLHF. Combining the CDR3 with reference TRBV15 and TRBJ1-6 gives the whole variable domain DAMVIQNPRYQVTQFGKPVTLSCSQTLNHNVMYWYQQKSSQAPKLLFHYYDKDFNNEADTPDNFQSRRPNTSFCFLDIRSPGLGDTAMYLCATRQGNHNSPLHFGNGTRLTVT.

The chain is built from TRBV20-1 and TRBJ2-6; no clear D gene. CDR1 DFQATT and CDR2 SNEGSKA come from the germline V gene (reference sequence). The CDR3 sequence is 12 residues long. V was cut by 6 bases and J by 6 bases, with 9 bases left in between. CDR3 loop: CSAQPQANVLTF. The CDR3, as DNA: TGCAGTGCGCAGCCACAGGCCAACGTCCTGACTTTC.

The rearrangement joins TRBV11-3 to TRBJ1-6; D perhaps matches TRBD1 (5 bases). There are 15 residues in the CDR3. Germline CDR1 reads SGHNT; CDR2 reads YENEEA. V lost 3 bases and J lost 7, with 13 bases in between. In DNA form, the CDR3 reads TGTGCCAGCAGCTTGGACAATTTGAGGAATTCACCCCTCCACTTT. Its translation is CASSLDNLRNSPLHF.

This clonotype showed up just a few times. CDR3 sequence reads: CAWSRAGTYEQYF. The CDR3 bases are TGTGCCTGGAGCCGGGCAGGCACCTACGAGCAGTACTTC. V and J are TRBV30 and TRBJ2-7; D not certain. Trimming shortened V by 3 bases and J by 2 bases, and 11 bases separated the two germline ends. Germline loops: CDR1 GTSNPN, CDR2 SVGIG (reference sequence). CDR3 size: 13 residues.

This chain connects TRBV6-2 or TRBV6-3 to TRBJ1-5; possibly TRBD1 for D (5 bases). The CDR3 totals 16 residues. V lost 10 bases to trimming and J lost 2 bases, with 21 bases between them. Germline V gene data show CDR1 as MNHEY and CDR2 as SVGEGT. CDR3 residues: CANTPQAGTGNQPQHF. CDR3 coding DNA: TGTGCCAACACCCCACAGGCGGGTACGGGCAATCAGCCCCAGCATTTT.

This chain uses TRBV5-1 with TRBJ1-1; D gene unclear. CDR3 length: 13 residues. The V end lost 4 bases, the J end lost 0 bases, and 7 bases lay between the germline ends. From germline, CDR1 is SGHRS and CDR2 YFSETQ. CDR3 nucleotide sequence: TGCGCCAGCAGCGTGGGAATGAACACTGAAGCTTTCTTT. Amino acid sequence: CASSVGMNTEAFF.